This T cell receptor (beta chain) came from a study of breast tumors, draining lymph nodes, adjacent tissues. TCRdb itself ran the multiplex PCR reads through MiXCR, one entry per CDR3 protein. The table shows tens of thousands of distinct CDR3 sequences, with 23% occurring only once. This clonotype was picked up many times. The CDR3 length is 16 residues. Trimming cost V 1 base and J 4 bases, with 16 bases left between them. Germline loops: CDR1 SGHVS, CDR2 FQNEAQ. What was sequenced was breast tumor tissue. V gene TRBV7-8 combines with J gene TRBJ1-2; D ambiguous. This receptor was identified in a female donor with breast cancer. Some clones in this sample may be carry-over from other donors' samples. In DNA form, the CDR3 reads TGTGCCAGCAGCTTAGAGGGAAAACCAACGGGCTATGGCTACACCTTC. Translation gives CASSLEGKPTGYGYTF.